The T cell receptor (beta chain) described here comes from a study of T cells in narcolepsy. Germline assignment: CDR1 WNHNN and CDR2 SYGVQD (reference sequence). CDR3 length: 14 residues. The V and J ends lost 4 bases and 6 bases respectively, with 12 bases between them. Produced via immunoSEQ multiplex PCR; TCRdb's table is partial and in-frame only. The sample records under 20,000 clones, 85% to 90% being singletons. This chain connects TRBV10-1 to TRBJ2-2, with TRBD1 as a possible D gene (6 bases). The sequenced sample consisted of memory (CD45RA-) CD4+ T cells from blood. This clonotype originated in a human donor in good health. CDR3 region: CASSANRVPGELFF. The CDR3 DNA is TGCGCCAGCAGTGCGAACAGGGTTCCCGGGGAGCTGTTTTTT.